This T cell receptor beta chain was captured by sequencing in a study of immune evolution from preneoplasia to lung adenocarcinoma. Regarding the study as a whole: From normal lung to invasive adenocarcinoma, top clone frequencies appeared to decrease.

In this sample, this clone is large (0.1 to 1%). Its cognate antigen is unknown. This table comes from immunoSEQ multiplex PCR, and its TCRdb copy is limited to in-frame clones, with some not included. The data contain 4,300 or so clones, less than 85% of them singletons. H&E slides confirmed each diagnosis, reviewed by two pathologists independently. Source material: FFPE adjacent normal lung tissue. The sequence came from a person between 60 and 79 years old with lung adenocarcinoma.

In nucleotides, the CDR3 is TGTGCCAGCAGTGACATGCCCGGAACTAATGAAAAACTGTTTTTT. Its translation is CASSDMPGTNEKLFF. The genes are TRBV6-1 and TRBJ1-4; D unresolved. This CDR3 has 15 residues. Looked up from germline, CDR1 is MNHNS and CDR2 is SASEGT. V gave up 3 bases and J gave up 1 base, with 9 bases separating them.